This T cell receptor beta chain stems from a study of blood T cell repertoires in COVID-19. J was trimmed by 1 base and V by 6 bases; bases with no gene match: 4. CDR1 is MDHEN, CDR2 SYDVKM, per germline. CDR3 size: 14 residues. Authors' methods: For nucleated cells, counts were estimated from reference gene primer amplification. This table comes from immunoSEQ multiplex PCR, and its TCRdb copy is limited to in-frame clones, with some not included. V and J calls and clone size follow that table, whereas D and trimming were derived from the DNA. The sample lists around 230,000 clones, roughly 83% occurring once.

This TCR was recovered from a woman aged 80 or over with acute or convalescent COVID-19. The chain joins TRBV28 to TRBJ2-7; the match to TRBD1 covers 9 bases. Sequenced input: peripheral blood. The CDR3, as DNA: TGTGCCAGCAGCCGACAGGGGGGGTCCTACGAGCAGTACTTC. Protein sequence: CASSRQGGSYEQYF.